This TCR beta chain was found in a study of shared clonotypes between healthy human individuals. General study points: Estimated richness values were generally larger in naive subsets than in memory subsets. Among donors, sharing of clonotypes was expected to be affected by sequencing depth.

Produced via immunoSEQ multiplex PCR; TCRdb's table is partial and in-frame only. The table has around 2,000,000 clones, approximately 94% seen once. Terminally differentiated effector memory CD45RA+ cells were excluded by CCR7 positive selection of CD45RO-negative cells. Worth noting for this clone: Antigen unknown.

Sequences were obtained from naive CD8+ T cells from PBMCs. This TCR derives from a man younger than 35 in good health. Some clones in this sample may be carry-over from other donors' samples.

The CDR3 here is CASSQYNAGGVGYTF. CDR3 coding DNA: TGTGCCAGCAGTCAATATAATGCAGGGGGGGTTGGCTACACCTTC. The gene calls are TRBV27 and TRBJ1-2, with 7 nucleotides matching TRBD1. This CDR3 is built from 15 residues. V dropped 5 bases and J dropped 7; count of bases not matched to a gene: 13. Germline V CDR1 and CDR2: MNHEY, SMNVEV (reference sequence).